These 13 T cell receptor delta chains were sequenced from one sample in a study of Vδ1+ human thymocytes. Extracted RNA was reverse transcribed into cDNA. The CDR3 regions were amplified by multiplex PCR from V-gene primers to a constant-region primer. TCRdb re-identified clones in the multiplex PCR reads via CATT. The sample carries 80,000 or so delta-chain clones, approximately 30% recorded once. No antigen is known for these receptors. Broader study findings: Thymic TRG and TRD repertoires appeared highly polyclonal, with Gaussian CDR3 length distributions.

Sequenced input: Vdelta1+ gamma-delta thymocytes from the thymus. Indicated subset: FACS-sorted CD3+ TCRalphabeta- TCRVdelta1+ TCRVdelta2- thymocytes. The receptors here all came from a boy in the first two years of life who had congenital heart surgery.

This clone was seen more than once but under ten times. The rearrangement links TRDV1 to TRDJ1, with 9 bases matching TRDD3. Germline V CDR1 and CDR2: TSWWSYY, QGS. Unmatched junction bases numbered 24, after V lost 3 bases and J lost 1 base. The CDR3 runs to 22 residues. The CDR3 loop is CALGDREAPLLGDCFPTDKLIF. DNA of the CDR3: TGTGCTCTTGGGGATAGGGAAGCTCCCCTCCTGGGGGATTGTTTCCCCACCGATAAACTCATCTTT.

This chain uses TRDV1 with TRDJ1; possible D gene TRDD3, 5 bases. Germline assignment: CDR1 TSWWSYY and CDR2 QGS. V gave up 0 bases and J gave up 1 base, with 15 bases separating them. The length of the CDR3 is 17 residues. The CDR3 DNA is TGTGCTCTTGGGGAACTTTGGACTTTTCTGGGCACCGATAAACTCATCTTT. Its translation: CALGELWTFLGTDKLIF.

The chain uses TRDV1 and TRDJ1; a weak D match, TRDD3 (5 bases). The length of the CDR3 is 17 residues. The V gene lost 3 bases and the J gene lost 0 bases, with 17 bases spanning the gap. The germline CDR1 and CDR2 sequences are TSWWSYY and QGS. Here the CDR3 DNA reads TGTGCTCTTGGGGACACCGACTTTGGGGCTGACACCGATAAACTCATCTTT. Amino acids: CALGDTDFGADTDKLIF.

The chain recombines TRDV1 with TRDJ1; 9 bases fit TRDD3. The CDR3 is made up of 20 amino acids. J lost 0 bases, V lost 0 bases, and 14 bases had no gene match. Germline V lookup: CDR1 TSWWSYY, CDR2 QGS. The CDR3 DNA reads TGTGCTCTTGGGGAACTCGGGGAATACCACTGGGGGACCAACACCGATAAACTCATCTTT. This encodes CALGELGEYHWGTNTDKLIF.

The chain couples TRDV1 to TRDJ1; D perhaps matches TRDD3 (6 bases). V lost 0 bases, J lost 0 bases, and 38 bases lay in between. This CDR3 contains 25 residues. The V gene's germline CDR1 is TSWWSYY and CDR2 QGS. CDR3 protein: CALGELLPIESLGRIGPLYTDKLIF. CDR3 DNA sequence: TGTGCTCTTGGGGAACTCCTCCCTATAGAGAGTCTGGGGAGGATCGGTCCACTGTACACCGATAAACTCATCTTT.

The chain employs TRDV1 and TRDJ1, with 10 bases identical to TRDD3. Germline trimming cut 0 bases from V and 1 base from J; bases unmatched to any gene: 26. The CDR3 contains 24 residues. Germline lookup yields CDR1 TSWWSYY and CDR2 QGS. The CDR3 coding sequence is TGTGCTCTTGGGGAACTCCCCTCCTTCCTGGGGGGATACGAAGTTTGTAAGCTCACCGATAAACTCATCTTT. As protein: CALGELPSFLGGYEVCKLTDKLIF.

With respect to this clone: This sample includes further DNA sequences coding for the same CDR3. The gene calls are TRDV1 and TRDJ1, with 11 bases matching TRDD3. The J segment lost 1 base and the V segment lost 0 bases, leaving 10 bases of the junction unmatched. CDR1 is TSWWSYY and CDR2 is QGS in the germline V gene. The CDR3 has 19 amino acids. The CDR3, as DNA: TGTGCTCTTGGGGAACTCCCGATACTGGGGGATAGGGGCACCGATAAACTCATCTTT. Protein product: CALGELPILGDRGTDKLIF.

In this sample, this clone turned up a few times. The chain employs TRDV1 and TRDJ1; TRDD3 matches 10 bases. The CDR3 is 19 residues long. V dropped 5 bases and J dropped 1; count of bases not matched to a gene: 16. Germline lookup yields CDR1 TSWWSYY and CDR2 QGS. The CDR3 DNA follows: TGTGCTCTTGGGTCTGCCCCAGTACTGGGGGATGGTCGCACCGATAAACTCATCTTT. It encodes CALGSAPVLGDGRTDKLIF.

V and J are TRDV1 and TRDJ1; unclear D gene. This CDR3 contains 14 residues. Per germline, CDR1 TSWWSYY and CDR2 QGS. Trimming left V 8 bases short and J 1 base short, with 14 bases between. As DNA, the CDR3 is TGTGCTCTTTCCACTACACAAACCACCGATAAACTCATCTTT. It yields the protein CALSTTQTTDKLIF.

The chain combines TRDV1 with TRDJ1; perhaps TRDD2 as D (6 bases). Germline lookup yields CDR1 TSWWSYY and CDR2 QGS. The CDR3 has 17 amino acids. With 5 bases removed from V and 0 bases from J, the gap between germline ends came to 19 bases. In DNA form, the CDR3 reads TGTGCTCTTGGGAACCGCTTCCTGCGATACAACACCGATAAACTCATCTTT. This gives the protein CALGNRFLRYNTDKLIF.

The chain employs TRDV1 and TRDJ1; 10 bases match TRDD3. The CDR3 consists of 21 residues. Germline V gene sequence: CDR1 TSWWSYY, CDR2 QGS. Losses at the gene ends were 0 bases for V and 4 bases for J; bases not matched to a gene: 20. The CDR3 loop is CALGELYLRSLGDKYNDKLIF. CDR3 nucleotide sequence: TGTGCTCTTGGGGAACTCTATCTACGTTCCCTGGGGGATAAATATAACGATAAACTCATCTTT.

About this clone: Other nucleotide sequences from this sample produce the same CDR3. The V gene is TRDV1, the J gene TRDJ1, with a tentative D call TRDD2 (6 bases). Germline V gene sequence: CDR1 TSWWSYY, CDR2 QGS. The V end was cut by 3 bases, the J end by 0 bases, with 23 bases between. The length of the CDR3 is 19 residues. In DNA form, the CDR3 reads TGTGCTCTTGGGGATAGGGCTGGTGTCCTACAACCGTACACCGATAAACTCATCTTT. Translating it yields CALGDRAGVLQPYTDKLIF.

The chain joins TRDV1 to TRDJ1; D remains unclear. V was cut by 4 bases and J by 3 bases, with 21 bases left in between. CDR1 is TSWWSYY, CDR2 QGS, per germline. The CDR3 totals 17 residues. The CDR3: CALGGIYGTAGADKLIF. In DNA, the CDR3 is TGTGCTCTTGGGGGGATCTACGGAACTGCGGGCGCCGATAAACTCATCTTT.